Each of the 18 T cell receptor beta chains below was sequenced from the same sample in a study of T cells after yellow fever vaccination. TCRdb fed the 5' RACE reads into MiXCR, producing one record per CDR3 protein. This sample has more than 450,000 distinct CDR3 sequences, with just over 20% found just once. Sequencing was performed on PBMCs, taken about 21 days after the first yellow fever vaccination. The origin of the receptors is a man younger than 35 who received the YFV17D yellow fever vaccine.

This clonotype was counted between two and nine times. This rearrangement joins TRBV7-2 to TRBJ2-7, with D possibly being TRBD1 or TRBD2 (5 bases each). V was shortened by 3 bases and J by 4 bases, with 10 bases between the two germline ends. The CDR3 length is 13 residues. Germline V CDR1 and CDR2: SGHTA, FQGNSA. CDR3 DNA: TGTGCCAGCAGCTTCGGGGCTGATTACGAGCAGTACTTC. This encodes CASSFGADYEQYF.

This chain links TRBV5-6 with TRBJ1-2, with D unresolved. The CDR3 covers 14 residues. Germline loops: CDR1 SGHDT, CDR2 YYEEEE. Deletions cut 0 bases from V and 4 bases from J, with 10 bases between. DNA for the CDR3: TGTGCCAGCAGCTTGGTCGAAAGGGTCTATGGCTACACCTTC. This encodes CASSLVERVYGYTF.

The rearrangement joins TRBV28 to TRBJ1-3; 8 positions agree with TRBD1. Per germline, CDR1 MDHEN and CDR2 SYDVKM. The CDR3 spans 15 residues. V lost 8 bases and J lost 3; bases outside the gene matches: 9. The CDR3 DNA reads TGTGCCAGCCCCCGGCAGGGGGCTAGTGGAAACACCATATATTTT. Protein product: CASPRQGASGNTIYF. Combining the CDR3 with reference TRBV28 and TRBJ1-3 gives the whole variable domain DVKVTQSSRYLVKRTGEKVFLECVQDMDHENMFWYRQDPGLGLRLIYFSYDVKMKEKGDIPEGYSVSREKKERFSLILESASTNQTSMYLCASPRQGASGNTIYFGEGSWLTVV.

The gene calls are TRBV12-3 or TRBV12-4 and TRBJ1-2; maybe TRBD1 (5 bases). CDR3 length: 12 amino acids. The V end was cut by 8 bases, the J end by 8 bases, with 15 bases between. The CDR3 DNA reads TGTGCCAGCTCGGGGCCCACCGGGGGCTACACCTTC. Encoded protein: CASSGPTGGYTF.

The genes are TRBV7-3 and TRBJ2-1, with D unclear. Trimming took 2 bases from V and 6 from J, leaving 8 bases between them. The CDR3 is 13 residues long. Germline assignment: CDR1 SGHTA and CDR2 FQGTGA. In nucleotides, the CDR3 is TGTGCCAGCAGCTTAGGGGTGGTCAATGAGCAGTTCTTC. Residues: CASSLGVVNEQFF.

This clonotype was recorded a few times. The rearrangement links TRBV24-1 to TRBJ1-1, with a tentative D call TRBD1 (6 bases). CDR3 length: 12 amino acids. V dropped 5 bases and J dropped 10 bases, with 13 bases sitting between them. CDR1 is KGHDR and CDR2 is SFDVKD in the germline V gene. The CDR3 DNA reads TGTGCCACCAGTGGATCCGGGGGCACAGCTTTCTTT. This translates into CATSGSGGTAFF.

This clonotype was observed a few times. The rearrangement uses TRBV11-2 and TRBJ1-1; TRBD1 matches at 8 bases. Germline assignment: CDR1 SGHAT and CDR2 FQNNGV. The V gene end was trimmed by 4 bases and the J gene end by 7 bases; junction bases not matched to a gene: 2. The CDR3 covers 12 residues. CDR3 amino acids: CASSSDRVEAFF. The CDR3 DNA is TGTGCCAGCAGCTCGGACAGGGTTGAAGCTTTCTTT.

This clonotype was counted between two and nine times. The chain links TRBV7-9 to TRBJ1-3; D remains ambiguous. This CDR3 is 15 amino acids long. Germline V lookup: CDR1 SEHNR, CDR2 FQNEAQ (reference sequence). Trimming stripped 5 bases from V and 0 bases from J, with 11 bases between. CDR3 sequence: CASSPRGLSGNTIYF. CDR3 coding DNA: TGTGCCAGCAGCCCTCGAGGCCTCTCTGGAAACACCATATATTTT.

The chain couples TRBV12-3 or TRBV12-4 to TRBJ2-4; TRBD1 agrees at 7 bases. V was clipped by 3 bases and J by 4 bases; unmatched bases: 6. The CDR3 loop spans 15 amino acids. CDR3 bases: TGTGCCAGCAGTTTGGTAGTCAGGGGGAAAAACATTCAGTACTTC. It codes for CASSLVVRGKNIQYF.

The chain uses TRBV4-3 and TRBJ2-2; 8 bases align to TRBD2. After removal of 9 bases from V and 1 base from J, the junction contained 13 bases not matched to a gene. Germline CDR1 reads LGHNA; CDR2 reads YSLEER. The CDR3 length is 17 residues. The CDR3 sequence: CASSLQPGLGNTGELFF. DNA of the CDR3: TGCGCCAGTTCCCTACAGCCGGGACTAGGGAACACCGGGGAGCTGTTTTTT.

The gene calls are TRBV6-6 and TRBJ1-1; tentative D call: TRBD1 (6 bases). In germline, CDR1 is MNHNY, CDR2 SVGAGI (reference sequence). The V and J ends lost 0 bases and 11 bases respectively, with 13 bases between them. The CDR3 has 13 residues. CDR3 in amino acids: CASSYSDRMDAFF. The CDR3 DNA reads TGTGCCAGCAGTTACTCAGACAGGATGGATGCTTTCTTT.

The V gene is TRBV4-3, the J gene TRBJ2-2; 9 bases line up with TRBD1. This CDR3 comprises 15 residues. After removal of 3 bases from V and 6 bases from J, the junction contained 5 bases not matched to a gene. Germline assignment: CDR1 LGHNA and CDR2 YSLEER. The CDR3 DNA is TGCGCCAGCAGCCACCGGACAGGGGCCGCCGGGGAGCTGTTTTTT. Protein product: CASSHRTGAAGELFF.

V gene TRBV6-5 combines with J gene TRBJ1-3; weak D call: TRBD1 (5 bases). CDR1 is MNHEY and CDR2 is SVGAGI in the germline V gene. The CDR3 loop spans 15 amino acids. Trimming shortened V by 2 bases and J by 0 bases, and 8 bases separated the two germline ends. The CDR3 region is CASSYRQLSGNTIYF. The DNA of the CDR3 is TGTGCCAGCAGTTACCGACAGCTCTCTGGAAACACCATATATTTT.

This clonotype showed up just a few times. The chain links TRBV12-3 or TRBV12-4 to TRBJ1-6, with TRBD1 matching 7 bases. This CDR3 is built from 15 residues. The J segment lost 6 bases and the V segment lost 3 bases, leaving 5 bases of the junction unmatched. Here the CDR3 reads CASSFSGGGNSPLHF. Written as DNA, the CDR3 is TGTGCCAGCAGTTTTTCAGGGGGTGGTAATTCACCCCTCCACTTT.

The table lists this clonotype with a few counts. CDR3 DNA sequence: TGTGCCAGCAGCCCCCAGGGGCATAGCAATCAGCCCCAGCATTTT. Protein sequence: CASSPQGHSNQPQHF. The chain combines TRBV7-2 with TRBJ1-5, with D maybe TRBD1 (6 bases). Trimming removed 5 bases from V and 0 bases from J, with 11 bases in between. The germline V gene encodes CDR1 SGHTA and CDR2 FQGNSA. This CDR3 has 15 amino acids.

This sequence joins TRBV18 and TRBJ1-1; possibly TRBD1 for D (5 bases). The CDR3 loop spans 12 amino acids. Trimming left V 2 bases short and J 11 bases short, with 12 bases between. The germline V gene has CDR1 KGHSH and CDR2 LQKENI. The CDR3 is CASSPRDYEAFF. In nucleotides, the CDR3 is TGTGCCAGCTCACCAAGGGACTACGAGGCTTTCTTT.

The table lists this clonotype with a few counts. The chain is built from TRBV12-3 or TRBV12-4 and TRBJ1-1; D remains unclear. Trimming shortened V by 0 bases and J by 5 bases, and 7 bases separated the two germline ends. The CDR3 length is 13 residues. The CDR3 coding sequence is TGTGCCAGCAGTTTAGCCAGTTATACTGAAGCTTTCTTT. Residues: CASSLASYTEAFF.

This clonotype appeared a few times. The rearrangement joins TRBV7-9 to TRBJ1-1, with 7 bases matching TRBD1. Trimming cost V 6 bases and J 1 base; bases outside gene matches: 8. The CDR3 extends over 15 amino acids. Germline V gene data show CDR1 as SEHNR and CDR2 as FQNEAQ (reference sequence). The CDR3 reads CASRQDRTGNTEAFF. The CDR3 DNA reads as TGTGCCAGCAGACAAGATCGGACAGGGAACACTGAAGCTTTCTTT.